The 19 T cell receptor beta chains reported below all come from one sample, sequenced in a study of beta chain features in type 1 diabetes (dated by TCRdb to between 2018 and 2020). The library came from the immunoSEQ multiplex PCR assay. The entire amount of isolated RNA was reverse transcribed using the High Capacity cDNA Reverse Transcription Kit, so the sequenced TCRB transcripts were expressed ones. Not all clones reach the TCRdb copy of this immuneACCESS table, which keeps in-frame sequences only. Checked studies attribute under half of the gap to unresolved V genes and leave the rest unexplained. This sample has 300,000 to 350,000 clones in its table, and about 15% of those were observed once. Roughly 6.7% of the sample lies in the top ten. The sample taken for sequencing was central memory CD4+ T cells from blood. Receptor source: a man aged 25-45 years in good health.

In its sample, this clone was seen a few times. The chain carries TRBV7-2 and TRBJ2-5; D may be TRBD2 (6 bases). Per the germline V gene, CDR1 is SGHTA and CDR2 is FQGNSA. The CDR3 is made up of 15 amino acids. V lost 5 bases and J lost 0, with 13 bases in between. CDR3 loop: CASSPVGGYQETQYF. As DNA, the CDR3 is TGTGCCAGCAGCCCGGTGGGGGGATACCAAGAGACCCAGTACTTC.

The chain recombines TRBV5-4 with TRBJ2-7; D uncertain. Trimming removed 2 bases at V and 2 bases at J, with 8 bases between. The germline CDR1 and CDR2 sequences are SGHNT and YYREEE (reference sequence). This CDR3 has 13 amino acids. The CDR3 DNA follows: TGTGCCAGCAGCTTTATGGGAACCTACGAGCAGTACGTC. It specifies CASSFMGTYEQYV.

The J gene is TRBJ2-5, the V gene TRBV6-5, with D perhaps matching TRBD1 or TRBD2 (5 bases each). From germline, CDR1 is MNHEY and CDR2 SVGAGI. This CDR3 spans 14 amino acids. The ends were cut back, 5 bases at V and 5 bases at J, with 15 bases in the middle. The CDR3: CASSTPRGVETQYF. The DNA of the CDR3 is TGTGCCAGCAGTACCCCAAGGGGAGTGGAGACCCAGTACTTC.

The rearrangement joins TRBV4-1 to TRBJ1-1; weak D call: TRBD1 (6 bases). V was trimmed by 2 bases and J by 1 base, leaving 8 bases between them. The CDR3 runs to 14 residues. Germline V gene lookup returns CDR1 MGHRA and CDR2 YSYEKL. The CDR3 DNA reads as TGCGCCAGCAGCCAAACACAGGGGAACACTGAAGCTTTCTTT. Residues: CASSQTQGNTEAFF.

This clone was found a few times. CDR3 nucleotide sequence: TGTGCCAGCAGCCGAAGGGAAGACTATGGCTACACCTTC. It translates to CASSRREDYGYTF. The V gene is TRBV11-3, the J gene TRBJ1-2; D call uncertain. This CDR3 is 13 amino acids long. Per the germline V gene, CDR1 is SGHNT and CDR2 is YENEEA. V was clipped by 5 bases and J by 3 bases, with 10 bases between them.

This clone was picked up many times. The gene calls are TRBV7-2 and TRBJ1-2; D is perhaps TRBD1 (6 bases). V was shortened by 5 bases and J by 3 bases, with 13 bases between the two germline ends. Looked up from germline, CDR1 is SGHTA and CDR2 is FQGNSA. The CDR3 is 14 residues long. The CDR3 DNA sequence: TGTGCCAGCAGCATACAGGGTTCCGACTATGGCTACACCTTC. The encoded protein is CASSIQGSDYGYTF.

This clone has only a few counts. The chain uses TRBV7-8 and TRBJ1-2; 7 nucleotides agree with TRBD1. This CDR3 comprises 14 residues. J gave up 3 bases and V 4 bases, and 5 bases lay outside the gene matches. In germline, CDR1 is SGHVS, CDR2 FQNEAQ. The CDR3 DNA reads TGTGCCAGCAGCTCGAGACAGGGCGACTATGGCTACACCTTC. Protein sequence: CASSSRQGDYGYTF.

V usage is TRBV19 and J usage is TRBJ1-1; D not resolved. There are 15 residues in the CDR3. Germline-derived CDR1 and CDR2 are LNHDA and SQIVND (reference sequence). V lost 5 bases, J lost 0 bases, and 13 bases lay in between. The CDR3 here is CASSLQTFLNTEAFF. CDR3 nucleotides: TGTGCCAGTAGTTTACAGACCTTCTTGAACACTGAAGCTTTCTTT.

Turning to this clone: A much larger clone differs from this one at a single base, so this may be a read error. The chain links TRBV7-8 to TRBJ2-3; D is undetermined. The CDR3 has 12 amino acids. Trimming removed 4 bases from V and 1 base from J, with 3 bases in between. Germline V lookup: CDR1 SGHVS, CDR2 FQNEAQ. For the CDR3, the DNA is TGTGCCAGCAGCTCACGCACAGATACGCAGTATTTT. It encodes CASSSRTDTQYF.

This chain joins TRBV2 and TRBJ2-3, with TRBD2 identical over 11 bases. Germline CDR1 is SNHLY and CDR2 is FYNNEI. The CDR3 totals 14 residues. Unmatched junction bases numbered 5, after V lost 4 bases and J lost 8 bases. The CDR3: CASSALAGVTTQYF. CDR3 nucleotide sequence: TGTGCCAGCAGTGCACTAGCGGGGGTGACTACGCAGTATTTT.

This chain connects TRBV4-3 to TRBJ2-1; 8 bases are a match to TRBD2. CDR1 LGHNA and CDR2 YSLEER come from the germline V gene. The CDR3 has 16 residues. V shed 0 bases and J 4 bases; nucleotides not matched to a gene: 5. CDR3 in amino acids: CASSQDVAGGYNEQFF. Written as DNA, the CDR3 is TGCGCCAGCAGCCAAGATGTGGCGGGGGGATACAATGAGCAGTTCTTC.

This clone was seen more than once but under ten times. J is TRBJ1-3 and V is TRBV9; possible D gene TRBD1, 6 bases. Germline loops: CDR1 SGDLS, CDR2 YYNGEE. The CDR3 runs 15 residues. The V end lost 0 bases, the J end lost 4 bases, and 11 bases lay between the germline ends. The CDR3 bases are TGTGCCAGCAGCGTAGAGCACAGGGTGGGAAACACCATATATTTT. The encoded protein is CASSVEHRVGNTIYF.

Written as DNA, the CDR3 is TGTGCCAGCAGCTTGTCCCCCAGGGGAACAGATACGCAGTATTTT. Protein sequence: CASSLSPRGTDTQYF. This sequence joins TRBV5-6 and TRBJ2-3, with a tentative D call TRBD1 (6 bases). V lost 1 base to trimming and J lost 3 bases, with 12 bases between them. CDR1 SGHDT and CDR2 YYEEEE come from the germline V gene. The CDR3 length is 15 residues.

This clone has a handful of counts. Other DNA sequences from this sample encode an identical CDR3 as well. The rearrangement uses TRBV9 and TRBJ2-2; D not resolved. Trimming left V 0 bases short and J 0 bases short, with 9 bases between. Germline CDR1 SGDLS, CDR2 YYNGEE. This CDR3 has 16 amino acids. CDR3 in amino acids: CASSVGQGANTGELFF. CDR3 bases: TGTGCCAGCAGCGTAGGGCAAGGCGCGAACACCGGGGAGCTGTTTTTT.

This clone was seen at least ten times. The chain combines TRBV4-3 with TRBJ2-1; D is uncertain. The V and J ends lost 0 bases and 4 bases respectively, with 4 bases between them. The CDR3 contains 13 residues. Germline V gives CDR1 LGHNA, CDR2 YSLEER. The CDR3 sequence: CASSQDGYNEQFF. For the CDR3, the DNA is TGCGCCAGCAGCCAAGATGGTTACAATGAGCAGTTCTTC.

The J gene is TRBJ1-2, the V gene TRBV7-6; unclear D gene. The V gene's germline CDR1 is SGHVS and CDR2 FNYEAQ. The CDR3 has 14 amino acids. The V and J ends lost 5 bases and 1 base respectively, with 11 bases between them. The CDR3 here is CASSKTDGNYGYTF. CDR3 coding DNA: TGTGCCAGCAGCAAGACTGACGGTAACTATGGCTACACCTTC.

The chain is built from TRBV11-3 and TRBJ2-2, with TRBD2 matching over 7 bases. CDR1 is SGHNT, CDR2 YENEEA, per germline. The junction had 8 bases not matched to a gene; V was cut back by 5 bases and J by 5 bases. The CDR3 is 15 amino acids. The DNA for the CDR3 is TGTGCCAGCAGCCCACGGACTAGTTGGACCGGGGAGCTGTTTTTT. Residues: CASSPRTSWTGELFF.

This clone was counted between two and nine times. At one end the junction does not follow the germline gene, possibly because of a read error. The V gene is TRBV2, the J gene TRBJ2-1; maybe TRBD2 (6 bases). CDR1 and CDR2 (germline): SNHLY, FYNNEI. This CDR3 contains 13 residues. In nucleotides, the CDR3 is TGTGCCAGCATCTTGGCGGGATACATTGAGCAGTTCTTC. Protein product: CASILAGYIEQFF. Full variable domain (outside the CDR3, taken from reference TRBV2 and TRBJ2-1): EPEVTQTPSHQVTQMGQEVILRCVPISNHLYFYWYRQILGQKVEFLVSFYNNEISEKSEIFDDQFSVERPDGSNFTLKIRSTKLEDSAMYFCASILAGYIEQFFGPGTRLTVL.

This clone appeared a few times. The V gene is TRBV7-8, the J gene TRBJ2-7; D is ambiguous. The CDR3 has 14 amino acids. Germline CDR1 reads SGHVS; CDR2 reads FQNEAQ. V was shortened by 4 bases and J by 2 bases, with 12 bases between the two germline ends. The CDR3: CASSYLDRAYEQYV. The CDR3, as DNA: TGTGCCAGCAGCTACCTGGACCGAGCCTACGAGCAGTACGTC.